Sequencing of this T cell receptor (beta chain) was carried out in a study of T cell responses to AZD1222 COVID-19 vaccine. Pooling covered second doses at about 4 or about 12 weeks. As concerns this clone: Its target is unknown.

Study-level points and caveats: Donors were largely white British and mainly female; clonal diversity was possibly underestimated. At baseline, just six AZD1222 recipients tested seropositive. Spike as a whole was targeted by vaccine-associated CD4 TCRs, dominant at 160-218 and 743-854.

CDR1 and CDR2 from the germline V gene are LGHDT and YNNKEL (reference sequence). The CDR3 runs 14 residues. The V gene lost 0 bases and the J gene lost 5 bases, with 11 bases spanning the gap. The method was immunoSEQ multiplex PCR; TCRdb's version includes in-frame clones alone and lacks a portion of them. The sample has tens of thousands of clones, roughly 87% seen once. This clonotype was obtained from an adult who received the AZD1222 COVID-19 vaccine. This specimen was peripheral blood, taken 28 days after the second AZD1222 dose. V is TRBV3-1 (or the pseudogene TRBV3-2) and J is TRBJ2-7; weak D call: TRBD2 (5 bases). CDR3 sequence (DNA): TGTGCCAGCAGCCAAGACCAAGCCGGGGACGAGCAGTACTTC. Translating gives CASSQDQAGDEQYF.